Only a few counts were recorded for the clone carrying this TCR beta chain. The use of a sample-barcoded 5' primer and a J-beta primer mix characterized a second PCR of roughly 6 to 12 cycles. Every individual sample yielded 2.5 million or more paired-end reads (each containing CDR3). TCRdb used MiXCR to reprocess the 5' RACE reads, holding one entry per CDR3 protein. The table has over 950,000 distinct CDR3 sequences, about 53% seen once. These data come from a study of blood T cells in healthy people across ages. Germline V gives CDR1 LNHNV, CDR2 YYDKDF (reference sequence). The CDR3 runs 15 residues. The V end lost 9 bases, the J end lost 3 bases, and 19 bases lay between the germline ends. Caucasian individuals from Russia who were healthy and aged about 6 to 95 acted as donors. Extraction yielded at least 5 micrograms of total RNA per sample.

This receptor was identified in a woman between 55 and 75 years old in good health. The sequencing sample was made of blood. J is TRBJ2-3 and V is TRBV15; D possibly matches TRBD1 or TRBD2 (5 bases each). CDR3 protein: CATKGTAQKTDTQYF. CDR3 in DNA: TGTGCCACGAAAGGGACCGCACAGAAGACAGATACGCAGTATTTT.